The rows below give T cell receptor beta chains drawn from one sample of a study of blood T cell repertoires in COVID-19. Sequencing used immunoSEQ multiplex PCR; TCRdb keeps in-frame clones, though not all of them. The repertoire includes around 200,000 clones, around three quarters of them detected once, and less than 7% sits in the top ten. The source material was peripheral blood. The source is a woman between 65 and 79 years old with acute or convalescent COVID-19. CDR3s leave out the opening cysteine and the closing phenylalanine or tryptophan. The listing skips clone size in some rows; elsewhere it reads once, few, many or a size class.

abundance,v_gene,CDR3aa
-,TRBV14,ASSPPGLAGIYEQF
-,TRBV27,ASSRRQIYEQF
-,TRBV6-5,ASSPGRGDTQY
-,TRBV10-3,AISESSTSGLDTQY
-,TRBV6-5,ASLGTDSYEQY
-,TRBV5-4,ASSPQDRIPGEAF
-,TRBV7-9,ASSFSTITGELF
-,TRBV7-2,ASSLVAGGPETQY
few,TRBV11-2,ASSLVGGTNSYNEQF
-,TRBV13,ASSLPGGQSVKNIQY
-,TRBV5-1,ASSQSRGDTEAF
-,TRBV19,ASSIAPSGRVSNEQF
-,TRBV30,AWSLGNTEAF
-,TRBV5-4,ASSPTGATNEKLF
-,TRBV28,ASSGRLAGVEETQY
-,TRBV7-9,ASSPTDSSGM
-,TRBV7-9,ASTGMNQPQH
-,TRBV3-1/TRBV3-2,ASSQKGQGYNEQF
few,TRBV9,ASSGTSGYTDTQY
-,TRBV11-3,ASSGVNTEAF
-,TRBV18,ASSPGTSDGEQF
-,TRBV6-5,ASSPHFATNEKLF
-,TRBV28,ASSITGGARGVYGYT
-,TRBV18,ASSPAGQGDRETQY
-,TRBV19,ASSPFLREGTEAF
-,TRBV5-6,ASSRTGSNEQF
-,TRBV18,ASSESGGAENSPLH
-,TRBV12-3/TRBV12-4,ASSSGTNYGYT
-,TRBV3-1/TRBV3-2,ASSLRAGPRGTGELF
-,TRBV6-5,ASAGDLIYEQY
once,TRBV11-3,ASSLGSRDNEQF
many,TRBV28,ASSLVSGRGRETQY
-,TRBV5-6,ASSFRGEQY
-,TRBV19,ASSIGLAGDTQY
once,TRBV3-1/TRBV3-2,ASSHRTSYPNVLT
-,TRBV18,ASSPQGVDYGYT
-,TRBV6-6,ASGLTSGTSYEQY
-,TRBV2,ASSGTTISGNTIY
-,TRBV11-2,ASSFSQGYEQY
-,TRBV28,ASRFRQGLHGYT
-,TRBV29-1,SVTGSVNTEAF
-,TRBV19,ASSVDRGRENTIY
-,TRBV29-1,SVGDSRSYEQY
-,TRBV6-5,ASSYGEGDEQY
-,TRBV2,ASSATGTGFFTNEQF
once,TRBV3-1/TRBV3-2,ASSQGDRMNTEAF
-,TRBV5-1,ASSPGGRNSYEQY
few,TRBV28,ASSLTERAGGKAF
-,TRBV10-3,AAGTGGGYT
-,TRBV2,ASSEGAGYGYT
-,TRBV11-2,ASSYAGGYEQF
-,TRBV5-4,ASSSQAGDSYEQY
-,TRBV7-9,ASSFQGAIYGYT
many,TRBV19,ASSILWTRGNTIY
-,TRBV6-1,ASSEGLGGGNLNQPQH
-,TRBV20-1,SASFGPSSYEQY
-,TRBV28,ASSQPIQGLLADTQY
-,TRBV27,ASSETSGDTQY
few,TRBV5-1,ASSFGRDTEAF
-,TRBV19,ASSTRVMNTEAF